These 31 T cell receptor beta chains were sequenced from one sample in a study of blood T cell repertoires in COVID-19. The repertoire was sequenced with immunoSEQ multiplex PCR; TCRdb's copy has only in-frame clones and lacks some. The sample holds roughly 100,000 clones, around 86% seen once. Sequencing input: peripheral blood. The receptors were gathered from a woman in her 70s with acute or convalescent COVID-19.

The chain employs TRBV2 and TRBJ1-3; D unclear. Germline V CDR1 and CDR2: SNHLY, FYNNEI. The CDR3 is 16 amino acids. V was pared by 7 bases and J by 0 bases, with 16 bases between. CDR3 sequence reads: CASKTRRNISGNTIYF. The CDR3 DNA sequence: TGTGCCAGCAAAACTAGACGGAACATCTCTGGAAACACCATATATTTT.

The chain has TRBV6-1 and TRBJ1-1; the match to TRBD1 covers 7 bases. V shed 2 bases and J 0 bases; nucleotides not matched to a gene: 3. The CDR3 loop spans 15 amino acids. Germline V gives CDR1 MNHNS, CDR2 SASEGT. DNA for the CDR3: TGTGCCAGCAGTGAAAAGGGACAGCTGAACACTGAAGCTTTCTTT. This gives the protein CASSEKGQLNTEAFF.

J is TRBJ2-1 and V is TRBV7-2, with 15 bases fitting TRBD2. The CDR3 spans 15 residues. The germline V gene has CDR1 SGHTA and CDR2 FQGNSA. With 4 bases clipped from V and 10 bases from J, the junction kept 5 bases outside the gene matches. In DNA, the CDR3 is TGTGCCAGCAGCTGGACTAGCGGGGGGGCGAGCGAGCAGTTCTTC. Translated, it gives CASSWTSGGASEQFF.

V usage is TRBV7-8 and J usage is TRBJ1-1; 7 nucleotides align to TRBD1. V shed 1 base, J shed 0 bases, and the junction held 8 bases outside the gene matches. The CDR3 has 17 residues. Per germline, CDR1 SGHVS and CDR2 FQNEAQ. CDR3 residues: CASSLVHRGHMNTEAFF. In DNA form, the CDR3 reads TGTGCCAGCAGCTTAGTACACAGGGGCCACATGAACACTGAAGCTTTCTTT.

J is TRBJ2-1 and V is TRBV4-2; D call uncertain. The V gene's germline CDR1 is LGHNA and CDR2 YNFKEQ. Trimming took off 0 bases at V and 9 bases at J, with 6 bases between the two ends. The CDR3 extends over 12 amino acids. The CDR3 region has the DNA TGTGCCAGCAGCCAAGATATCAGTGAGCAGTTCTTC. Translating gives CASSQDISEQFF.

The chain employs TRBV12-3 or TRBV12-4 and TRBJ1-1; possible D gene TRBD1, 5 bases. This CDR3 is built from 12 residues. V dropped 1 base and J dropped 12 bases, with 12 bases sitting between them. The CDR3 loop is CASSLGHRQSFF. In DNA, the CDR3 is TGTGCCAGCAGTTTAGGGCACAGGCAGTCTTTCTTT.

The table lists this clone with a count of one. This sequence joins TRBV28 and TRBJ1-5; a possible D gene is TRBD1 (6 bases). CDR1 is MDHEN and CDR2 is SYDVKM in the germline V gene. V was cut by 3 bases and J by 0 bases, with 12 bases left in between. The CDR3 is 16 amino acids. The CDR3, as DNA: TGTGCCAGCAGTTTGAAGGGGGTCTATAGCAATCAGCCCCAGCATTTT. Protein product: CASSLKGVYSNQPQHF.

The CDR3 sequence is CASSLSGSYNEQFF. CDR3 nucleotides: TGTGCCAGCAGTCTGTCAGGTTCCTACAATGAGCAGTTCTTC. This chain links TRBV28 with TRBJ2-1; no firm D call. V was cut by 5 bases and J by 1 base, with 9 bases left in between. Germline V lookup: CDR1 MDHEN, CDR2 SYDVKM. The CDR3 length is 14 residues.

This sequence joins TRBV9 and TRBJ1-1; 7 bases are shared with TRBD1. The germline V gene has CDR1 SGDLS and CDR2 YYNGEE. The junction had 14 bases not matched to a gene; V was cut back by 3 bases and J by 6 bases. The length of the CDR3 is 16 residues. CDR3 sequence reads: CASSDGPTGPGAEAFF. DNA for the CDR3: TGTGCCAGCAGCGACGGACCGACAGGGCCAGGCGCTGAAGCTTTCTTT. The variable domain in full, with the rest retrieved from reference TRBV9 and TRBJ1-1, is DSGVTQTPKHLITATGQRVTLRCSPRSGDLSVYWYQQSLDQGLQFLIQYYNGEERAKGNILERFSAQQFPDLHSELNLSSLELGDSALYFCASSDGPTGPGAEAFFGQGTRLTVV.

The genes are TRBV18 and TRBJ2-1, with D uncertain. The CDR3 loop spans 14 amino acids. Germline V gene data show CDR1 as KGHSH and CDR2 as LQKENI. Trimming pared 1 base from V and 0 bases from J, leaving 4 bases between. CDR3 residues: CASSPRSSYNEQFF. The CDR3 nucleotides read TGTGCCAGCTCACCACGGAGCTCCTACAATGAGCAGTTCTTC.

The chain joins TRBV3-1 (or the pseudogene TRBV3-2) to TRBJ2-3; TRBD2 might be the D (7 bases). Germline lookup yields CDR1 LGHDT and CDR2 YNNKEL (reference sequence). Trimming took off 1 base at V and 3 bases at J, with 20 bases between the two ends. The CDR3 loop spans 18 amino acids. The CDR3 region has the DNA TGTGCCAGCAGCCAAGGAAGCGCCTCTGGGAGGGGGACAGATACGCAGTATTTT. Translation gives CASSQGSASGRGTDTQYF.

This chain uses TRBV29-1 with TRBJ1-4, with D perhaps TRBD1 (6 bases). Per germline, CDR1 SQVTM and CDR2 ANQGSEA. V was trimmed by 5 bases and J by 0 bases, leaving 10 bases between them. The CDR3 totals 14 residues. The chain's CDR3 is CSVLKGATNEKLFF. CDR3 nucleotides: TGCAGCGTTCTTAAGGGGGCAACTAATGAAAAACTGTTTTTT.

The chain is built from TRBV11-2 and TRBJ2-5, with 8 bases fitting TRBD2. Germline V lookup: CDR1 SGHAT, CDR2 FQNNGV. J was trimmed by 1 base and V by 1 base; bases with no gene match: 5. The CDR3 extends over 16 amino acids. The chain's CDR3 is CASSLALSGAQETQYF. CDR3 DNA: TGTGCCAGCAGCTTAGCCCTTAGCGGGGCCCAAGAGACCCAGTACTTC. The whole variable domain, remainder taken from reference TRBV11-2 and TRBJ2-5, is EAGVAQSPRYKIIEKRQSVAFWCNPISGHATLYWYQQILGQGPKLLIQFQNNGVVDDSQLPKDRFSAERLKGVDSTLKIQPAKLEDSAVYLCASSLALSGAQETQYFGPGTRLLVL.

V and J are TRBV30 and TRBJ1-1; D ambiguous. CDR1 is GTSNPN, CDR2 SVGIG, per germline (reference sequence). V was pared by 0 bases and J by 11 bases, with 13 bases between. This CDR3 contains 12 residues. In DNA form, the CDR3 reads TGTGCCTGGAGTGTACCCCCGCAGCGGGCTTTCTTT. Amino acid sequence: CAWSVPPQRAFF.

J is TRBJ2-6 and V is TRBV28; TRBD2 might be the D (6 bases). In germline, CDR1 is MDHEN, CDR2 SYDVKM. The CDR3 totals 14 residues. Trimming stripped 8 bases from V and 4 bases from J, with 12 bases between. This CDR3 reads CASLGRSGANVLTF. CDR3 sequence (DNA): TGTGCCAGCCTGGGGAGGTCGGGGGCCAACGTCCTGACTTTC. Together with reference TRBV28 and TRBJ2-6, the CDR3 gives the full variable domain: DVKVTQSSRYLVKRTGEKVFLECVQDMDHENMFWYRQDPGLGLRLIYFSYDVKMKEKGDIPEGYSVSREKKERFSLILESASTNQTSMYLCASLGRSGANVLTFGAGSRLTVL.

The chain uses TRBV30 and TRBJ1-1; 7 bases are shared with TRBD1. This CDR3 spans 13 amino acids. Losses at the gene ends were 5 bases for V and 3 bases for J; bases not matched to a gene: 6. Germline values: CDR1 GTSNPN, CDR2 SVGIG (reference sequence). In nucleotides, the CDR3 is TGTGCCTGGTTACAGGGGACGGACACTGAAGCTTTCTTT. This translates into CAWLQGTDTEAFF.

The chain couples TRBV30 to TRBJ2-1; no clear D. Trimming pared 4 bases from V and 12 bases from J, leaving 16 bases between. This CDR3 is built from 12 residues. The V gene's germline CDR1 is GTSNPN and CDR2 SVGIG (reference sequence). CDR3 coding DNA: TGTGCCTGGATGAAAGCGTTAGGAGTGCAGTTCTTC. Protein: CAWMKALGVQFF.

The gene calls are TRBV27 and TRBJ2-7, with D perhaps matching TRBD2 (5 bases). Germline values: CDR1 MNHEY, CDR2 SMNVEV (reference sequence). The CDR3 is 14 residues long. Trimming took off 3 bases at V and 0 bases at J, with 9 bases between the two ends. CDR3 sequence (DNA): TGTGCCAGCAGTTTGCTAGCCGCCTCCTACGAGCAGTACTTC. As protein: CASSLLAASYEQYF.

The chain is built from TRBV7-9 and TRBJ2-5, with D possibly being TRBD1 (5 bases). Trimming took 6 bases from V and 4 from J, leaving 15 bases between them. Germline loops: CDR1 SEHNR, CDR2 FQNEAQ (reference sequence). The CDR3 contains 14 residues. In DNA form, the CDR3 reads TGTGCCAGCAGTTTCCCCCAGGGTGGAGAGACCCAGTACTTC. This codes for CASSFPQGGETQYF.

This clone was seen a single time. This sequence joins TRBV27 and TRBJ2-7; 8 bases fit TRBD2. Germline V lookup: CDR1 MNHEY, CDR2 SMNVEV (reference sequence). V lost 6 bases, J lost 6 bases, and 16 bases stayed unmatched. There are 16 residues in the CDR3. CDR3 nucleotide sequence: TGTGCCAGCAGCCTCGAGGGGCGGGAGGCCGTTTCCGAGCAGTACTTC. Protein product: CASSLEGREAVSEQYF.

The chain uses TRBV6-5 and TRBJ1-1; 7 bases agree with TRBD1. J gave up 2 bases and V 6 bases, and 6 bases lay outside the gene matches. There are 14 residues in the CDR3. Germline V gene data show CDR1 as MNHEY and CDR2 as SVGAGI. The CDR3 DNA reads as TGTGCCAGCAGGACCCGGGACAGAAACACTGAAGCTTTCTTT. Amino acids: CASRTRDRNTEAFF.

The CDR3: CASSHRSGEYGYTF. The DNA of the CDR3 is TGCGCCAGCAGTCATCGGTCCGGGGAATATGGCTACACCTTC. This chain uses TRBV23-1 with TRBJ1-2, with D unclear. TRBV23-1 has ORF status, its function being uncertain. CDR3 length equals 14 residues. V was pared by 3 bases and J by 5 bases, with 13 bases between.

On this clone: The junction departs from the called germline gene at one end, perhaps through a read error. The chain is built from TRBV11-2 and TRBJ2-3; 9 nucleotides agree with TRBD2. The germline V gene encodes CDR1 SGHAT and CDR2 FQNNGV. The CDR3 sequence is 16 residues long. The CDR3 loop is CASSAEGTSSTYTQYF. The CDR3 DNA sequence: TGTGCCAGCAGCGCAGAAGGGACTAGCTCCACATATACGCAGTATTTT.

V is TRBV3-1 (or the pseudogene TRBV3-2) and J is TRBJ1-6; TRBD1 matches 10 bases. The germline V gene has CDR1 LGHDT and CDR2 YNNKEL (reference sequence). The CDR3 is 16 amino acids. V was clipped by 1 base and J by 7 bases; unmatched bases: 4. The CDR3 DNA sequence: TGTGCCAGCAGCCAAGGGACAGGGGGTGTGAATTCACCCCTCCACTTT. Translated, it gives CASSQGTGGVNSPLHF.

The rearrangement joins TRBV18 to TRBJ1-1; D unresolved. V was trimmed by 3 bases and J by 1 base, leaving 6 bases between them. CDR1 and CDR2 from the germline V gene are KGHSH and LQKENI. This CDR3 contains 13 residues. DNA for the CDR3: TGTGCCAGCTCACCGGGCCCGAACACTGAAGCTTTCTTT. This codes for CASSPGPNTEAFF.

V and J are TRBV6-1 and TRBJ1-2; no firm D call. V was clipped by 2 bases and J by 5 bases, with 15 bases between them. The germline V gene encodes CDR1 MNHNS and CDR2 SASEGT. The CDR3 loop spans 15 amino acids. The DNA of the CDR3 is TGTGCCAGCAGTGAAAGCGGAAGGAGAACTTATGGCTACACCTTC. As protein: CASSESGRRTYGYTF.

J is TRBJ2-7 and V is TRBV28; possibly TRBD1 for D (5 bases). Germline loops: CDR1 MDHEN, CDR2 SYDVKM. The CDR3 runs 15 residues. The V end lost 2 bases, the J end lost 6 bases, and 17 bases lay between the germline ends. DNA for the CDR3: TGTGCCAGCAGTTTAAATCCAGCGATAGGGGTCGAGCAGTACGTC. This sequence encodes CASSLNPAIGVEQYV.

In DNA form, the CDR3 reads TGTGCCAGCTCACCAATAGCGGAGCTTTCCCCAGCCCAGTACTTC. Its translation is CASSPIAELSPAQYF. This chain uses TRBV18 with TRBJ2-5, with D perhaps TRBD2 (6 bases). From germline, CDR1 is KGHSH and CDR2 LQKENI. The CDR3 contains 15 residues. V lost 2 bases and J lost 9, with 19 bases in between.

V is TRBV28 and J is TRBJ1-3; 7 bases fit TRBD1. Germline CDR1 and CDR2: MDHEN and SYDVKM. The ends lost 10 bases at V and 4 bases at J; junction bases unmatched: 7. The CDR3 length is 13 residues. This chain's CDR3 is CATTGTIGNTIYF. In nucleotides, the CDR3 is TGTGCCACGACAGGGACAATCGGAAACACCATATATTTT.

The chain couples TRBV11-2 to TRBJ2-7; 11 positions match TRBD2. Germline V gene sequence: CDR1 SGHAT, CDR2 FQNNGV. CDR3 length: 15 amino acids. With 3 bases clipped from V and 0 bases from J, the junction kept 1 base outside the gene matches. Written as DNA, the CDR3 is TGTGCCAGCAGCTTGACTAGCGGGATCTCCTACGAGCAGTACTTC. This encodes CASSLTSGISYEQYF.

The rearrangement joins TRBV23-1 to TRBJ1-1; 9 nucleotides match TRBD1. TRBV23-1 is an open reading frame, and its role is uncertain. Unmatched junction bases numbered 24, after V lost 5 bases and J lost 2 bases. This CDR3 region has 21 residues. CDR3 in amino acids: CASSATGTGLEVPTPNTEAFF. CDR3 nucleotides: TGCGCCAGCAGTGCGACCGGGACAGGGTTAGAGGTGCCAACTCCAAACACTGAAGCTTTCTTT.